This TCR beta chain was sequenced during a study of T cell repertoires in cytomegalovirus infection. Study-wide results and limits: CMV-specific TCR beta clonotypes restricted by HLA-C were the ones dominating the ex vivo response.

Turning to this clonotype: The antigen remains unidentified.

TCRdb reprocessed the reads via MiXCR and lists one record per CDR3 protein. Of 250,000 or so distinct CDR3 sequences in the sample, approximately 15% were seen once. The sample was CD8+ T cells from PBMCs. The TCR comes from a human donor in good health (CMV status not recorded). Some clones in this sample may be carry-over from other donors' samples.

In nucleotides, the CDR3 is TGCAGCGTTGGGGAGTTCTATGGCTACACCTTC. Its protein product is CSVGEFYGYTF. The rearrangement links TRBV29-1 to TRBJ1-2; D not certain. The CDR3 is 11 residues long. Germline CDR1 and CDR2: SQVTM and ANQGSEA. Trimming pared 4 bases from V and 4 bases from J, leaving 7 bases between.